The TCR beta chain under discussion was sequenced for a study of Ad26.COV2.S vaccination and SARS-CoV-2 variants. Study as a whole: Intramuscular Ad26.COV2.S at 5x10^10 or 1x10^11 viral particles.

V was clipped by 0 bases and J by 2 bases; unmatched bases: 4. Germline CDR1 SGHRS, CDR2 YFSETQ. This CDR3 has 15 residues. Measured with immunoSEQ multiplex PCR; TCRdb has only the in-frame clones, and not every one. Of 440,000 or so clones listed, 80% to 95% are singletons. Treatment in this sample: 15 to 20 received Ad26.COV2.S at low or high dose, single or two shots; 5 received placebo; per-sample allocation not given. Sampling occurred on day 63 after the first vaccine or placebo injection. This clonotype originated in a person between 18 and 59 years old who received the Ad26.COV2.S COVID-19 vaccine or a placebo. The genes are TRBV5-1 and TRBJ2-5, with 7 nucleotides matching TRBD2. The sample in question was peripheral blood, obtained in a trial of Ad26.COV2.S vaccine versus placebo. The CDR3 here is CASSLGQRGQETQYF. CDR3 DNA sequence: TGCGCCAGCAGCTTGGGGCAGCGGGGACAAGAGACCCAGTACTTC.